The 25 T cell receptor beta chains listed next were all sequenced from one sample in a study of control samples from healthy donors and cancer patients. The assay was immunoSEQ multiplex PCR, and TCRdb's table has in-frame clones only and misses some. The profile covers 100,000 to 150,000 clones, with around nine tenths appearing a single time and approximately 6% taken by the ten largest. Material: blood. These receptors were collected from a man in his late teens or twenties in good health.

The chain is built from TRBV2 and TRBJ2-5; 7 bases map to TRBD1. The germline V gene encodes CDR1 SNHLY and CDR2 FYNNEI. The CDR3 runs to 13 residues. With V trimmed by 8 bases and J by 1 base, 4 bases remained unmatched. For the CDR3, the DNA is TGTGCCAGCTTGGGGACAGTCCAAGAGACCCAGTACTTC. As protein: CASLGTVQETQYF. Together with reference TRBV2 and TRBJ2-5, the CDR3 gives the full variable domain: EPEVTQTPSHQVTQMGQEVILRCVPISNHLYFYWYRQILGQKVEFLVSFYNNEISEKSEIFDDQFSVERPDGSNFTLKIRSTKLEDSAMYFCASLGTVQETQYFGPGTRLLVL.

J is TRBJ2-2 and V is TRBV15; TRBD1 is a possible D gene (6 bases). Germline values: CDR1 LNHNV, CDR2 YYDKDF (reference sequence). V gave up 1 base and J gave up 2 bases, with 11 bases separating them. This CDR3 has 16 amino acids. CDR3 sequence: CATSRALGQNTGELFF. The CDR3 bases are TGTGCCACCAGCAGAGCGTTGGGACAAAACACCGGGGAGCTGTTTTTT.

The chain employs TRBV7-3 and TRBJ2-1; 9 nucleotides match TRBD2. The CDR3 consists of 15 residues. V shed 5 bases and J 7 bases; nucleotides not matched to a gene: 9. Germline CDR1 reads SGHTA; CDR2 reads FQGTGA. CDR3 nucleotide sequence: TGTGCCAGCAGCCTGGGAGCGGGGGGCCCAAATGAGCAGTTCTTC. Amino acids: CASSLGAGGPNEQFF.

This clone was picked up one time. The rearrangement uses TRBV6-5 and TRBJ2-3, with 11 bases fitting TRBD2. The V gene's germline CDR1 is MNHEY and CDR2 SVGAGI. The CDR3 loop spans 14 amino acids. V lost 10 bases, J lost 3 bases, and 6 bases stayed unmatched. CDR3 residues: CATSLAGVTDTQYF. CDR3 in DNA: TGTGCCACCTCACTAGCGGGGGTTACAGATACGCAGTATTTT.

This chain joins TRBV7-2 and TRBJ2-7, with a possible D match to TRBD2 (6 bases). This CDR3 contains 15 residues. V was cut by 2 bases and J by 6 bases, with 17 bases left in between. The V gene's germline CDR1 is SGHTA and CDR2 FQGNSA. The CDR3 coding sequence is TGTGCCAGCAGCTTAAATGAAGGGAGGTATGGCGAGCAGTACTTC. Its protein product is CASSLNEGRYGEQYF.

The V gene is TRBV2, the J gene TRBJ2-7; D tentatively fits TRBD1 or TRBD2 (5 bases each). The CDR3 runs to 13 residues. V shed 6 bases and J shed 4 bases, with 13 bases lying between them. The germline V gene has CDR1 SNHLY and CDR2 FYNNEI. CDR3 nucleotides: TGTGCCAGCAGGGACGACGGGGCGTACGAGCAGTACTTC. This encodes CASRDDGAYEQYF.

The chain links TRBV4-1 to TRBJ1-6; D is ambiguous. The V end lost 4 bases, the J end lost 10 bases, and 8 bases lay between the germline ends. The CDR3 length is 12 residues. Per germline, CDR1 MGHRA and CDR2 YSYEKL. CDR3 region: CASSRGGSPLHF. In DNA, the CDR3 is TGCGCCAGCAGCCGCGGAGGGTCACCCCTCCACTTT.

V usage is TRBV6-5 and J usage is TRBJ1-1; tentative D call: TRBD1 (5 bases). V was cut by 6 bases and J by 4 bases, with 12 bases left in between. CDR3 length: 13 amino acids. Germline assignment: CDR1 MNHEY and CDR2 SVGAGI. The CDR3 coding sequence is TGTGCCAGCAGGAAGACAGAGGGCACTGAAGCTTTCTTT. Its protein product is CASRKTEGTEAFF.

The rearrangement links TRBV4-1 to TRBJ2-3, with D tentatively TRBD1 or TRBD2 (5 bases each). This CDR3 has 14 residues. V was shortened by 1 base and J by 4 bases, with 9 bases between the two germline ends. Germline values: CDR1 MGHRA, CDR2 YSYEKL. The CDR3 DNA reads as TGCGCCAGCAGCCAAGGGGGGTGGGCAGATACGCAGTATTTT. This sequence encodes CASSQGGWADTQYF.

The chain couples TRBV9 to TRBJ2-1; 10 bases line up with TRBD1. CDR1 SGDLS and CDR2 YYNGEE come from the germline V gene. The CDR3 spans 16 residues. The trim removed 0 bases at V and 6 bases at J, leaving 6 bases unmatched. The CDR3: CASSVVRDRGLNEQFF. As DNA, the CDR3 is TGTGCCAGCAGCGTAGTTAGGGACAGGGGCCTCAATGAGCAGTTCTTC.

The CDR3 sequence is CASSMDRAGTGELFF. DNA of the CDR3: TGTGCCAGTAGTATGGACAGGGCGGGCACCGGGGAGCTGTTTTTT. V and J are TRBV19 and TRBJ2-2; the match to TRBD1 covers 8 bases. The germline gives CDR1 LNHDA, CDR2 SQIVND (reference sequence). J lost 4 bases, V lost 3 bases, and 4 bases had no gene match. The CDR3 consists of 15 residues.

The CDR3 loop reads CASSLVAGETGAGELFF. DNA for the CDR3: TGTGCCAGCAGCTTGGTCGCAGGGGAGACAGGGGCCGGGGAGCTGTTTTTT. V gene TRBV5-4 combines with J gene TRBJ2-2; TRBD1 aligns across 8 bases. The V gene's germline CDR1 is SGHNT and CDR2 YYREEE (reference sequence). CDR3 length equals 17 residues. V was pared by 0 bases and J by 6 bases, with 10 bases of the junction left unmatched.

This chain uses TRBV7-2 with TRBJ2-3, with D possibly matching TRBD1 (5 bases). This CDR3 contains 14 residues. Germline V gene data show CDR1 as SGHTA and CDR2 as FQGNSA. The V end was cut by 4 bases, the J end by 0 bases, with 8 bases between. CDR3 nucleotides: TGTGCCAGCAGCTGGGCAGGGAGCACAGATACGCAGTATTTT. It is translated as CASSWAGSTDTQYF.

The gene calls are TRBV7-9 and TRBJ2-5, with 7 bases lining up with TRBD2. The CDR3 is made up of 17 amino acids. V shed 1 base and J 5 bases; nucleotides not matched to a gene: 13. From germline, CDR1 is SEHNR and CDR2 FQNEAQ (reference sequence). CDR3 bases: TGTGCCAGCAGCTTAGACTCTTGGGGGGGGAGTATTGAGACCCAGTACTTC. Protein: CASSLDSWGGSIETQYF.

CDR3 in amino acids: CASSIIGILHEQFF. In nucleotides, the CDR3 is TGTGCCAGTAGTATAATAGGGATCTTACATGAGCAGTTCTTC. The rearrangement links TRBV19 to TRBJ2-1; D remains ambiguous. CDR3 length: 14 residues. Germline V gene sequence: CDR1 LNHDA, CDR2 SQIVND (reference sequence). The V gene lost 2 bases and the J gene lost 8 bases, with 13 bases spanning the gap.

This chain links TRBV20-1 with TRBJ1-2, with D uncertain. V was trimmed by 6 bases and J by 8 bases, leaving 10 bases between them. This CDR3 is built from 10 residues. CDR1 DFQATT and CDR2 SNEGSKA come from the germline V gene (reference sequence). CDR3 nucleotide sequence: TGCAGTGCGCTGGGATGGGGCTACACCTTC. Translation: CSALGWGYTF.

Notes on this clone: The DNA is left out, because the CDR3 cannot be placed on it with certainty; the CDR3 is given as TCRdb lists it. J is TRBJ2-7 and V is TRBV21-1; the table's D call TRBD1 went unverified against the DNA. TRBV21-1 is assigned pseudogene status. The CDR3 length equals 16 residues, ends included. CDR3 residues: CASSFGPGTGAYEQYF.

The rearrangement uses TRBV3-1 (or the pseudogene TRBV3-2) and TRBJ2-3; 12 bases line up with TRBD2. The germline gives CDR1 LGHDT, CDR2 YNNKEL (reference sequence). V lost 4 bases and J lost 2; bases outside the gene matches: 4. The CDR3 covers 16 residues. The CDR3 loop is CASSLRTSGITDTQYF. CDR3 bases: TGTGCCAGCAGCCTACGGACTAGCGGGATCACAGATACGCAGTATTTT.

V is TRBV5-1 and J is TRBJ2-7, with D possibly being TRBD1 (5 bases). The V end lost 0 bases, the J end lost 5 bases, and 9 bases lay between the germline ends. CDR3 size: 13 residues. The germline gives CDR1 SGHRS, CDR2 YFSETQ. The CDR3 loop reads CASSLAATDEQYF. CDR3 in DNA: TGCGCCAGCAGCTTGGCTGCGACAGACGAGCAGTACTTC.

J is TRBJ1-1 and V is TRBV19; 8 positions match TRBD1. Germline-derived CDR1 and CDR2 are LNHDA and SQIVND (reference sequence). With 6 bases clipped from V and 5 bases from J, the junction kept 5 bases outside the gene matches. The CDR3 spans 13 residues. CDR3 coding DNA: TGTGCCAGTAGCCCTGACAGGGGAACTGAAGCTTTCTTT. Protein product: CASSPDRGTEAFF.

In DNA, the CDR3 is TGTGCCAGCAGCAGACAGGGAAGGACTGGAAACACCATATATTTT. Translation: CASSRQGRTGNTIYF. V and J are TRBV6-5 and TRBJ1-3; 7 bases line up with TRBD1. This CDR3 is 15 amino acids long. Germline loops: CDR1 MNHEY, CDR2 SVGAGI. J was trimmed by 2 bases and V by 6 bases; bases with no gene match: 7.

The sample holds many counts of this clone. The identical CDR3 is also encoded by other nucleotide sequences in the sample. This rearrangement joins TRBV2 to TRBJ1-1; no clear D. Per the germline V gene, CDR1 is SNHLY and CDR2 is FYNNEI. Trimming shortened V by 1 base and J by 1 base, and 4 bases separated the two germline ends. The length of the CDR3 is 13 residues. The CDR3 region has the DNA TGTGCCAGCAGTGAAGTGGAGAACACTGAAGCTTTCTTT. This encodes CASSEVENTEAFF.

The rearrangement uses TRBV11-2 and TRBJ2-5, with 9 bases that match TRBD2. V gave up 3 bases and J gave up 5 bases; unmatched junction bases: 7. This CDR3 comprises 15 residues. Germline V gene data show CDR1 as SGHAT and CDR2 as FQNNGV. The CDR3 DNA follows: TGTGCCAGCAGCTTGGTGCGGGGGGGCCCCGAGACCCAGTACTTC. Translation gives CASSLVRGGPETQYF.

V and J are TRBV6-5 and TRBJ2-1; D possibly corresponds to TRBD1 (5 bases). CDR1 MNHEY and CDR2 SVGAGI come from the germline V gene. The CDR3 contains 11 residues. The V and J ends lost 11 bases and 9 bases respectively, with 14 bases between them. The CDR3 sequence: CAAARVGEQFF. DNA for the CDR3: TGTGCCGCAGCCAGGGTGGGTGAGCAGTTCTTC.

The V and J genes are TRBV4-2 and TRBJ2-7; D possibly uses TRBD1 or TRBD2 (6 bases each). Germline V CDR1 and CDR2: LGHNA, YNFKEQ. There are 16 residues in the CDR3. V was pared by 5 bases and J by 0 bases, with 17 bases between. CDR3 bases: TGTGCCAGCAGCATTATTAGGGGGGCGGGCTCCTACGAGCAGTACTTC. This gives the protein CASSIIRGAGSYEQYF.